What follows are 31 T cell receptor beta chains derived from one specimen sequenced in a study of CD8 T cells in ankylosing spondylitis. Findings of the study overall: Seemingly characteristic of ankylosing spondylitis blood was a TCR beta motif consisting of about 8 highly homologous variants.

Each CDR3 protein is one row after TCRdb ran MiXCR on the 5' RACE reads. The table includes 700,000 to 850,000 distinct CDR3 sequences, about 12% detected once. These TCRs' antigens remain unknown. The sequenced material came from blood, either unsorted or a sorted T cell fraction (not recorded which). The receptors were sampled from a male donor with ankylosing spondylitis.

This clonotype has a count of ten or more. The chain combines TRBV28 with TRBJ2-7; D unclear. V gave up 8 bases and J gave up 3 bases, with 17 bases separating them. Looked up from germline, CDR1 is MDHEN and CDR2 is SYDVKM. This CDR3 has 14 amino acids. The CDR3 loop reads CASQARGSGYEQYF. The DNA of the CDR3 is TGTGCCAGCCAGGCGCGAGGAAGTGGCTACGAGCAGTACTTC.

This clonotype has more than one count but fewer than ten. V is TRBV18 and J is TRBJ2-5, with D perhaps TRBD1 (5 bases). CDR3 length: 15 residues. The V end lost 2 bases, the J end lost 5 bases, and 15 bases lay between the germline ends. The V gene's germline CDR1 is KGHSH and CDR2 LQKENI. CDR3 DNA sequence: TGTGCCAGCTCACCAATCCAGGGTGGTATGGAGACCCAGTACTTC. This sequence encodes CASSPIQGGMETQYF. Complete variable domain (other parts from reference TRBV18 and TRBJ2-5): NAGVMQNPRHLVRRRGQEARLRCSPMKGHSHVYWYRQLPEEGLKFMVYLQKENIIDESGMPKERFSAEFPKEGPSILRIQQVVRGDSAAYFCASSPIQGGMETQYFGPGTRLLVL.

This chain uses TRBV20-1 with TRBJ2-7; D possibly corresponds to TRBD1 (6 bases). Per the germline V gene, CDR1 is DFQATT and CDR2 is SNEGSKA (reference sequence). Trimming shortened V by 3 bases and J by 1 base, and 16 bases separated the two germline ends. CDR3 length: 15 amino acids. The CDR3 here is CSASRTRGPSYEQYF. CDR3 nucleotide sequence: TGCAGTGCTAGTCGGACCAGGGGCCCGTCCTACGAGCAGTACTTC.

This clonotype was counted only a few times. The chain recombines TRBV20-1 with TRBJ2-2; 7 bases fit TRBD1. V lost 0 bases and J lost 1; bases outside the gene matches: 5. Germline lookup yields CDR1 DFQATT and CDR2 SNEGSKA (reference sequence). This CDR3 spans 16 amino acids. CDR3: CSARDFHRGNTGELFF. Here the CDR3 DNA reads TGCAGTGCTAGAGATTTCCACAGGGGGAACACCGGGGAGCTGTTTTTT.

CDR3 amino acids: CSAHGLAGINEQFF. CDR3 bases: TGCAGTGCCCATGGACTAGCGGGGATTAATGAGCAGTTCTTC. The chain is built from TRBV20-1 and TRBJ2-1, with 12 bases identical to TRBD2. Per the germline V gene, CDR1 is DFQATT and CDR2 is SNEGSKA (reference sequence). The CDR3 length is 14 residues. V shed 6 bases, J shed 7 bases, and the junction held 7 bases outside the gene matches.

This rearrangement joins TRBV11-2 to TRBJ2-3; D is unresolved. The CDR3 has 13 amino acids. Deletions cut 3 bases from V and 8 bases from J, with 12 bases between. CDR1 SGHAT and CDR2 FQNNGV come from the germline V gene. CDR3 DNA sequence: TGTGCCAGCAGCTTCGCAGGAGAAAGTACGCAGTATTTT. Translating it yields CASSFAGESTQYF.

V and J are TRBV7-2 and TRBJ2-1; no definite D call. The CDR3 sequence is 14 residues long. Germline-derived CDR1 and CDR2 are SGHTA and FQGNSA. The V gene lost 1 base and the J gene lost 7 bases, with 11 bases spanning the gap. CDR3 coding DNA: TGTGCCAGCAGCTTAGGAATCGTTTCTAATGAGCAGTTCTTC. It translates to CASSLGIVSNEQFF.

The V and J genes are TRBV6-2 or TRBV6-3 and TRBJ1-1; D unresolved. CDR3 length: 17 amino acids. Germline V CDR1 and CDR2: MNHEY, SVGEGT. With 2 bases removed from V and 0 bases from J, the gap between germline ends came to 16 bases. This CDR3 is CASSYRSRPTLNTEAFF. CDR3 coding DNA: TGTGCCAGCAGTTACCGGTCGCGGCCGACTCTGAACACTGAAGCTTTCTTT.

This rearrangement joins TRBV7-3 to TRBJ1-2; D ambiguous. Germline V gene data show CDR1 as SGHTA and CDR2 as FQGTGA. The CDR3 has 13 amino acids. V lost 1 base and J lost 4, with 7 bases in between. CDR3 loop: CASSLRAGYGYTF. As DNA, the CDR3 is TGTGCCAGCAGCTTAAGGGCCGGCTATGGCTACACCTTC.

This clonotype came up a few times. The rearrangement links TRBV15 to TRBJ1-4; 8 nucleotides line up with TRBD1. Germline V gene lookup returns CDR1 LNHNV and CDR2 YYDKDF (reference sequence). V lost 7 bases and J lost 0; bases outside the gene matches: 10. The CDR3 covers 17 residues. Here the CDR3 DNA reads TGTGCCACCACCCCGACAGGGGCCACTGCAACTAATGAAAAACTGTTTTTT. Translation: CATTPTGATATNEKLFF.

In its sample, this clonotype was seen a few times. The gene calls are TRBV20-1 and TRBJ2-2; 10 bases are shared with TRBD2. Trimming at V came to 3 bases and at J to 0 bases, leaving 4 bases not matched to a gene. CDR1 DFQATT and CDR2 SNEGSKA come from the germline V gene (reference sequence). This CDR3 spans 16 amino acids. In DNA form, the CDR3 reads TGCAGTGCTAGGAGTAGCGGGGGGCCGAACACCGGGGAGCTGTTTTTT. It yields the protein CSARSSGGPNTGELFF.

This clonotype was counted a few times. The chain recombines TRBV12-3 or TRBV12-4 with TRBJ2-1; TRBD2 matches at 9 bases. CDR3 length equals 16 residues. V trimming: 3 bases; J trimming: 9 bases; junction bases outside the gene matches: 12. In nucleotides, the CDR3 is TGTGCCAGCAGTTTTGGTCTAGCGGGACGGGTCGTTGAGCAGTTCTTC. Translated, it gives CASSFGLAGRVVEQFF.

Many counts were recorded for this clonotype. V is TRBV10-3 and J is TRBJ1-2, with 7 bases matching TRBD1. The germline V gene encodes CDR1 ENHRY and CDR2 SYGVKD. CDR3 length: 14 residues. V was pared by 6 bases and J by 4 bases, with 8 bases of the junction left unmatched. CDR3: CAISGDREIYGYTF. The CDR3 DNA is TGTGCCATCAGCGGCGACAGGGAGATCTATGGCTACACCTTC.

This chain joins TRBV5-1 and TRBJ2-2; 10 nucleotides agree with TRBD1. The V segment lost 4 bases and the J segment 4 bases; nucleotides outside the gene matches: 7. The CDR3 contains 16 residues. Germline CDR1 SGHRS, CDR2 YFSETQ. The CDR3 DNA reads as TGCGCCAGCAGCCAAAGACAGGGGGCTGTCACCGGGGAGCTGTTTTTT. It is translated as CASSQRQGAVTGELFF.

This sequence joins TRBV4-3 and TRBJ2-1; maybe TRBD2 (6 bases). The CDR3 covers 17 residues. CDR1 and CDR2 from the germline V gene are LGHNA and YSLEER. Trimming took 0 bases from V and 0 from J, leaving 12 bases between them. The CDR3 coding sequence is TGCGCCAGCAGCCAAGATAGGCCTAGCGCCTCCTACAATGAGCAGTTCTTC. Translation: CASSQDRPSASYNEQFF.

This clonotype was seen a few times. The chain is built from TRBV24-1 and TRBJ1-5; D gene unclear. V was pared by 0 bases and J by 1 base, with 3 bases between. This CDR3 is built from 14 residues. Germline lookup yields CDR1 KGHDR and CDR2 SFDVKD. The CDR3 is CATSDLRSNQPQHF. Here the CDR3 DNA reads TGTGCCACCAGTGATTTGCGGAGCAATCAGCCCCAGCATTTT.

The rearrangement joins TRBV30 to TRBJ1-6; the D gene is possibly TRBD1 (5 bases). The V gene lost 3 bases and the J gene lost 6 bases, with 18 bases spanning the gap. CDR3 length: 16 residues. The germline CDR1 and CDR2 sequences are GTSNPN and SVGIG (reference sequence). CDR3 DNA sequence: TGTGCCTGGAGCGGTCCCGGACAAGGCCTTAATTCACCCCTCCACTTT. As protein: CAWSGPGQGLNSPLHF. The full variable domain, rest sourced from reference TRBV30 and TRBJ1-6, is SQTIHQWPATLVQPVGSPLSLECTVEGTSNPNLYWYRQAAGRGLQLLFYSVGIGQISSEVPQNLSASRPQDRQFILSSKKLLLSDSGFYLCAWSGPGQGLNSPLHFGNGTRLTVT.

This clonotype was observed a few times. The V and J genes are TRBV28 and TRBJ1-1; D gene unclear. The CDR3 totals 11 residues. The V gene's germline CDR1 is MDHEN and CDR2 SYDVKM. The V gene lost 7 bases and the J gene lost 5 bases, with 8 bases spanning the gap. The CDR3 DNA is TGTGCCAGCACCCTCCGGACTGAAGCTTTCTTT. This gives the protein CASTLRTEAFF. Supplemented by reference TRBV28 and TRBJ1-1, the full variable domain reads DVKVTQSSRYLVKRTGEKVFLECVQDMDHENMFWYRQDPGLGLRLIYFSYDVKMKEKGDIPEGYSVSREKKERFSLILESASTNQTSMYLCASTLRTEAFFGQGTRLTVV.

This clonotype was found many times. V is TRBV20-1 and J is TRBJ2-7, with D tentatively TRBD2 (8 bases). This CDR3 has 15 residues. V was pared by 5 bases and J by 0 bases, with 17 bases between. CDR1 DFQATT and CDR2 SNEGSKA come from the germline V gene (reference sequence). Here the CDR3 DNA reads TGCAGTGCTCGGGAGGGGGCGGGGGTCTCCTACGAGCAGTACTTC. Amino acids: CSAREGAGVSYEQYF.

The V gene is TRBV5-5, the J gene TRBJ2-7; D possibly corresponds to TRBD2 (6 bases). The length of the CDR3 is 14 residues. V shed 4 bases and J shed 0 bases, with 11 bases lying between them. CDR1 is SGHKS and CDR2 is YYEKEE in the germline V gene (reference sequence). In DNA, the CDR3 is TGTGCCAGCAGCAAGGACTATAACTCCTACGAGCAGTACTTC. Translating it yields CASSKDYNSYEQYF.

This chain joins TRBV6-5 and TRBJ2-1, with 8 bases aligning to TRBD1. This CDR3 is 15 amino acids long. J lost 7 bases, V lost 2 bases, and 7 bases had no gene match. The germline CDR1 and CDR2 sequences are MNHEY and SVGAGI. CDR3 bases: TGTGCCAGCAGTTACCGGACAGGGCATTGGAATGAGCAGTTCTTC. Protein product: CASSYRTGHWNEQFF.

This clonotype was seen at least ten times. The V and J genes are TRBV20-1 and TRBJ2-5; maybe TRBD2 (6 bases). Germline CDR1 is DFQATT and CDR2 is SNEGSKA (reference sequence). V shed 2 bases and J shed 5 bases, with 12 bases lying between them. This CDR3 has 13 amino acids. CDR3 bases: TGCAGTGCTAGAAAATGGGAGGAGGAGACCCAGTACTTC. Residues: CSARKWEEETQYF.

Turning to this clonotype: A single base separates this from a much larger clone, so it may be a read error. V usage is TRBV7-9 and J usage is TRBJ2-1; 14 positions agree with TRBD2. The V gene's germline CDR1 is SEHNR and CDR2 FQNEAQ (reference sequence). This CDR3 spans 17 amino acids. The DNA of the CDR3 is TGTGCCAGCAGCGGACTAGCGGGAGGTCACTCCTGCAATGAGCAGTTCTTC. Translated, it gives CASSGLAGGHSCNEQFF.

This clonotype was picked up a small number of times. The rearrangement uses TRBV6-5 and TRBJ2-7; tentatively, D is TRBD1 (5 bases). Trimming shortened V by 5 bases and J by 2 bases, and 16 bases separated the two germline ends. Per germline, CDR1 MNHEY and CDR2 SVGAGI. The CDR3 covers 15 residues. CDR3 sequence reads: CASSTSGQAPYEQYF. DNA of the CDR3: TGTGCCAGCAGTACTTCAGGGCAAGCCCCCTACGAGCAGTACTTC.

This clonotype was recorded a few times. V and J are TRBV5-1 and TRBJ1-1; perhaps TRBD1 as D (6 bases). The germline CDR1 and CDR2 sequences are SGHRS and YFSETQ. Trimming removed 0 bases from V and 11 bases from J, with 17 bases in between. The CDR3 extends over 14 amino acids. In nucleotides, the CDR3 is TGCGCCAGCAGCTTGGACAGGGAGAACGTCGGGGCTTTCTTT. Residues: CASSLDRENVGAFF.

This clonotype was observed a few times. V usage is TRBV24-1 and J usage is TRBJ1-4, with 9 bases identical to TRBD1. The V gene end was trimmed by 5 bases and the J gene end by 3 bases; junction bases not matched to a gene: 15. The CDR3 sequence is 19 residues long. Germline CDR1 and CDR2: KGHDR and SFDVKD. As DNA, the CDR3 is TGTGCCACCAGTGGGAGTGCGGGACAGGGAGGTTCATCTAATGAAAAACTGTTTTTT. As protein: CATSGSAGQGGSSNEKLFF.

The chain uses TRBV3-1 and TRBJ2-7; no definite D call. This CDR3 is 13 amino acids long. V lost 1 base and J 7 bases, leaving 11 bases between the germline ends. In germline, CDR1 is LGHDT, CDR2 YNNKEL (reference sequence). The chain's CDR3 is CASSQVGLGEQYF. In DNA form, the CDR3 reads TGTGCCAGCAGCCAAGTGGGTCTAGGGGAGCAGTACTTC.

This clonotype has more than one count but fewer than ten. This chain links TRBV20-1 with TRBJ2-2; 12 nucleotides align to TRBD2. The trim removed 6 bases at V and 4 bases at J, leaving 3 bases unmatched. CDR3 length: 14 amino acids. Per germline, CDR1 DFQATT and CDR2 SNEGSKA (reference sequence). CDR3 sequence reads: CSATTSGGTGELFF. The CDR3 region has the DNA TGCAGTGCCACGACTAGCGGGGGCACCGGGGAGCTGTTTTTT.

This clonotype was detected ten times or more. The chain recombines TRBV12-3 or TRBV12-4 with TRBJ2-5; 7 positions match TRBD2. The junction had 2 bases not matched to a gene; V was cut back by 2 bases and J by 2 bases. The CDR3 has 14 amino acids. The CDR3 sequence is CASSLRGGQETQYF. The CDR3 region has the DNA TGTGCCAGCAGTTTAAGGGGAGGGCAAGAGACCCAGTACTTC.

The chain has TRBV5-1 and TRBJ1-1; D is possibly TRBD1 (5 bases). Trimming left V 0 bases short and J 3 bases short, with 15 bases between. Per the germline V gene, CDR1 is SGHRS and CDR2 is YFSETQ. This CDR3 has 16 residues. The CDR3, as DNA: TGCGCCAGCAGCTTGGTCGGCAGTGGGGGTGACACTGAAGCTTTCTTT. Translation gives CASSLVGSGGDTEAFF.

This clonotype was counted between two and nine times. V usage is TRBV9 and J usage is TRBJ1-1; the match to TRBD1 covers 8 bases. This CDR3 is built from 16 residues. Unmatched junction bases numbered 9, after V lost 4 bases and J lost 1 base. Germline V lookup: CDR1 SGDLS, CDR2 YYNGEE. CDR3 nucleotide sequence: TGTGCCAGCAGCAGCGGACAGGGCAGGGAGAACACTGAAGCTTTCTTT. Translated, it gives CASSSGQGRENTEAFF.